The next 25 T cell receptor beta chains were all read from a single sample in a study of blood T cells in healthy people across ages. Then a second PCR, running roughly 7 to 11 cycles, was carried out with a sample-barcoded 5' primer and a J-beta primer mix. TCRdb passed the 5' RACE reads through MiXCR, listing each CDR3 protein once. The repertoire holds 910,000 or so distinct CDR3 sequences, with roughly 50% as singletons. Material: blood. The origin of the receptors is a woman aged 60-75 years in good health.

This CDR3 is CASSRESWQFF. As DNA, the CDR3 is TGTGCCAGCAGCCGGGAAAGCTGGCAGTTCTTC. The chain employs TRBV3-1 and TRBJ2-1, with no clear D. CDR1 is LGHDT and CDR2 is YNNKEL in the germline V gene (reference sequence). The CDR3 is made up of 11 amino acids. V was cut by 4 bases and J by 12 bases, with 10 bases left in between.

CDR3 DNA: TGTGCCAGCAGCTCCCGAGGAAGAGGATCCTACGAGCAGTACTTC. This translates into CASSSRGRGSYEQYF. This chain connects TRBV7-2 to TRBJ2-7, with no clear D. CDR1 and CDR2 from the germline V gene are SGHTA and FQGNSA. The V gene lost 4 bases and the J gene lost 1 base, with 14 bases spanning the gap. The CDR3 has 15 residues.

The chain employs TRBV7-3 and TRBJ2-6; D remains ambiguous. V dropped 6 bases and J dropped 5 bases, with 20 bases sitting between them. Germline V gene sequence: CDR1 SGHTA, CDR2 FQGTGA. This CDR3 comprises 17 residues. CDR3 amino acids: CASSSAPQRTRANVLTF. CDR3 bases: TGTGCCAGCAGTTCCGCCCCACAACGAACTCGGGCCAACGTCCTGACTTTC.

V usage is TRBV10-3 and J usage is TRBJ1-5; a possible D gene is TRBD1 (5 bases). Germline loops: CDR1 ENHRY, CDR2 SYGVKD. The CDR3 spans 14 residues. Between the trimmed V and J ends, which lost 8 bases and 2 bases, there was a span of 13 bases. The CDR3: CAIFSREGNQPQHF. The CDR3 region has the DNA TGTGCCATCTTCTCCAGGGAGGGCAATCAGCCCCAGCATTTT.

This clonotype was seen a single time. The chain combines TRBV11-2 with TRBJ2-2, with 13 bases that match TRBD2. Germline assignment: CDR1 SGHAT and CDR2 FQNNGV. After removal of 5 bases from V and 4 bases from J, the junction contained 1 base not matched to a gene. The CDR3 spans 15 residues. The chain's CDR3 is CASSTSGRATGELFF. CDR3 bases: TGTGCCAGCAGCACTAGCGGGAGGGCCACCGGGGAGCTGTTTTTT.

V is TRBV20-1 and J is TRBJ2-5; D possibly corresponds to TRBD1 (5 bases). The CDR3 loop spans 13 amino acids. The ends were cut back, 0 bases at V and 10 bases at J, with 15 bases in the middle. The germline CDR1 and CDR2 sequences are DFQATT and SNEGSKA (reference sequence). The CDR3 loop is CSARDGAMLIQYF. The DNA for the CDR3 is TGCAGTGCTAGAGATGGGGCCATGTTGATCCAGTACTTC.

The chain carries TRBV20-1 and TRBJ2-3; tentatively, D is TRBD2 (6 bases). This CDR3 is 13 amino acids long. The germline gives CDR1 DFQATT, CDR2 SNEGSKA (reference sequence). Trimming stripped 6 bases from V and 5 bases from J, with 15 bases between. The chain's CDR3 is CSALEGLKDTQYF. As DNA, the CDR3 is TGCAGTGCCCTGGAGGGATTAAAAGATACGCAGTATTTT.

This clonotype was recorded a few times. The CDR3 spells CSVTKGGTSRVGTQYF. In DNA form, the CDR3 reads TGCAGTGTTACTAAGGGGGGGACTAGCCGGGTAGGTACGCAGTATTTT. The chain combines TRBV20-1 with TRBJ2-3; 9 bases are a match to TRBD2. Germline V gene data show CDR1 as DFQATT and CDR2 as SNEGSKA (reference sequence). Unmatched junction bases numbered 19, after V lost 7 bases and J lost 8 bases. This CDR3 contains 16 residues.

This chain links TRBV7-6 with TRBJ2-5; D unclear. The DNA end is a closer match to TRBJ2-7, so the J assignment may be wrong. Germline V lookup: CDR1 SGHVS, CDR2 FNYEAQ. This CDR3 has 16 residues. CDR3 in DNA: TGTGCCAGCAGCCCTACGACTTTTAGGACCACCTACGAGCAGTACTTC. Translation: CASSPTTFRTTYEQYF.

This clonotype showed up just a few times. This rearrangement joins TRBV27 to TRBJ2-1, with D possibly being TRBD1 (5 bases). Trimming pared 6 bases from V and 4 bases from J, leaving 16 bases between. Per germline, CDR1 MNHEY and CDR2 SMNVEV (reference sequence). CDR3 length: 15 residues. CDR3 loop: CASSLAGNPYNEQFF. The CDR3 nucleotides are TGTGCCAGCAGCTTAGCAGGGAACCCGTACAATGAGCAGTTCTTC.

The chain couples TRBV9 to TRBJ2-5, with D perhaps being TRBD1 or TRBD2 (5 bases each). Trimming shortened V by 0 bases and J by 4 bases, and 19 bases separated the two germline ends. The CDR3 spans 17 residues. Germline loops: CDR1 SGDLS, CDR2 YYNGEE. CDR3 DNA sequence: TGTGCCAGCAGCGTAGCCCCGGGGCAGGTTGGCGGAGAGACCCAGTACTTC. Translating it yields CASSVAPGQVGGETQYF.

This clonotype has more than one count but fewer than ten. The chain combines TRBV29-1 with TRBJ2-3; TRBD1 or TRBD2 may be the D gene (6 bases each). Germline V gene lookup returns CDR1 SQVTM and CDR2 ANQGSEA. The CDR3 has 13 residues. V was trimmed by 7 bases and J by 0 bases, leaving 11 bases between them. CDR3 sequence reads: CSGRGTSTDTQYF. In DNA form, the CDR3 reads TGCAGCGGGAGGGGGACAAGCACAGATACGCAGTATTTT.

The chain uses TRBV13 and TRBJ2-7; 13 bases map to TRBD2. The J call may not be correct, given that the DNA end is closer to TRBJ2-5. Germline values: CDR1 PRHDT, CDR2 FYEKMQ (reference sequence). The CDR3 runs to 17 residues. CDR3 nucleotide sequence: TGTGCCAGCAGCTTGCCCCGACTAGCGGGAGGCCAAGAGACCCAGTACTTC. Protein product: CASSLPRLAGGQETQYF.

The V and J genes are TRBV7-8 and TRBJ1-4; no clear D gene. The CDR3 has 15 amino acids. The germline CDR1 and CDR2 sequences are SGHVS and FQNEAQ. V gave up 1 base and J gave up 0 bases, with 6 bases separating them. In DNA, the CDR3 is TGTGCCAGCAGCTTAGTTACAGCAACTAATGAAAAACTGTTTTTT. Protein product: CASSLVTATNEKLFF.

The DNA of the CDR3 is TGTGCCAGCAGGACAGGGCGTCTCTCCGGGGAGCTGTTTTTT. Its protein product is CASRTGRLSGELFF. This rearrangement joins TRBV28 to TRBJ2-2, with 7 positions matching TRBD1. V was clipped by 6 bases and J by 6 bases; unmatched bases: 7. The CDR3 runs 14 residues. Germline V gene lookup returns CDR1 MDHEN and CDR2 SYDVKM.

This clonotype was seen more than once but under ten times. In DNA form, the CDR3 reads TGTGCCAGCAGTTTATGCGGCGCGATCCGGGCAGATACGCAGTATTTT. Translating gives CASSLCGAIRADTQYF. The chain has TRBV28 and TRBJ2-3, with D unresolved. The V gene lost 0 bases and the J gene lost 4 bases, with 14 bases spanning the gap. Germline loops: CDR1 MDHEN, CDR2 SYDVKM. This CDR3 is 16 amino acids long.

The rearrangement uses TRBV27 and TRBJ2-7; 11 bases are a match to TRBD2. There are 16 residues in the CDR3. Germline CDR1 is MNHEY and CDR2 is SMNVEV (reference sequence). The V and J ends lost 3 bases and 4 bases, in that order; junction bases with no gene match: 8. The CDR3 loop reads CASSLIAGGEEYEQYF. The CDR3 DNA reads as TGTGCCAGCAGTTTGATAGCGGGAGGGGAGGAGTACGAGCAGTACTTC.

V gene TRBV12-3 or TRBV12-4 combines with J gene TRBJ1-2; no reliable D call. V was trimmed by 4 bases and J by 4 bases, leaving 13 bases between them. The CDR3 totals 14 residues. CDR3 in amino acids: CASSSPGLGYGYTF. DNA of the CDR3: TGTGCCAGCAGTTCCCCCGGGCTAGGCTATGGCTACACCTTC.

This clonotype was seen a handful of times. The gene calls are TRBV3-1 and TRBJ2-3; 7 nucleotides agree with TRBD2. CDR1 LGHDT and CDR2 YNNKEL come from the germline V gene (reference sequence). J gave up 4 bases and V 1 base, and 5 bases lay outside the gene matches. The CDR3 totals 15 residues. CDR3 coding DNA: TGTGCCAGCAGCCAAGGGTCTAGCGGACCAGATACGCAGTATTTT. It yields the protein CASSQGSSGPDTQYF.

The V gene is TRBV28, the J gene TRBJ2-7, with D unresolved. In germline, CDR1 is MDHEN, CDR2 SYDVKM. This CDR3 spans 11 amino acids. The ends were cut back, 7 bases at V and 2 bases at J, with 6 bases in the middle. CDR3 in amino acids: CASTTAYEQYF. DNA of the CDR3: TGTGCCAGCACCACTGCCTACGAGCAGTACTTC.

V usage is TRBV7-3 and J usage is TRBJ2-6, with 7 bases fitting TRBD2. The germline gives CDR1 SGHTA, CDR2 FQGTGA. This CDR3 has 18 amino acids. With V trimmed by 5 bases and J by 1 base, 11 bases remained unmatched. CDR3 coding DNA: TGTGCCAGCAGCCGATTTGAGCGGGATACTTCTGGGGCCAACGTCCTGACTTTC. It yields the protein CASSRFERDTSGANVLTF.

A few counts support this clonotype. The CDR3 region has the DNA TGCAGTGCTAGAGAACCATGGACAGCCCCCCAAGAGACCCAGTACTTC. Amino acids: CSAREPWTAPQETQYF. The gene calls are TRBV20-1 and TRBJ2-5; TRBD1 is a possible D gene (6 bases). The CDR3 covers 16 residues. Germline V gives CDR1 DFQATT, CDR2 SNEGSKA (reference sequence). V gave up 0 bases and J gave up 1 base, with 15 bases separating them.

This clonotype was found a few times. J is TRBJ1-2 and V is TRBV20-1, with D uncertain. Trimming left V 5 bases short and J 8 bases short, with 12 bases between. Germline assignment: CDR1 DFQATT and CDR2 SNEGSKA (reference sequence). The CDR3 length is 11 residues. The CDR3 sequence is CSALLEMGYTF. CDR3 sequence (DNA): TGCAGTGCTCTGTTGGAGATGGGCTACACCTTC.

The gene calls are TRBV6-6 and TRBJ1-4; weak D call: TRBD1 (6 bases). The germline V and J ends were trimmed by 4 bases and 5 bases, with 11 bases remaining between them. The CDR3 totals 14 residues. CDR1 is MNHNY, CDR2 SVGAGI, per germline (reference sequence). As DNA, the CDR3 is TGTGCCAGCAGTTCAGGGGAATCGAATGAAAAACTGTTTTTT. This translates into CASSSGESNEKLFF.

As for this clonotype: Germline and junction disagree at one end, which may indicate a read error. Written as DNA, the CDR3 is TGCGCCAGCAGCCAACTAGGCCTGGTGGGATATGAGCAGTTCTTT. Translated: CASSQLGLVGYEQFF. The rearrangement joins TRBV4-3 to TRBJ2-1; no clear D. From germline, CDR1 is LGHNA and CDR2 YSLEER. The CDR3 is made up of 15 amino acids.